What follows are 7 T cell receptor beta chains derived from one specimen sequenced in a study of OX40 agonist ivuxolimab in advanced cancers. Libraries were constructed by the immunoSEQ multiplex PCR assay. This is the immuneACCESS table as TCRdb keeps it, with only in-frame sequences that have V and J called. A part of the clones is gone; compared with another copy, unresolved V genes explain less than half, and the rest is unexplained. Counted in this sample were 65,000 to 95,000 clones; approximately 85% of them appeared once. 5% to 7% of the sample is held by the ten biggest clonotypes. The sample was CD4+ or CD8+ T cells sorted from blood, taken in a trial of the OX40 agonist ivuxolimab. Receptors were obtained from an adult with an advanced solid tumor such as melanoma, head and neck, liver or kidney cancer.

In DNA, the CDR3 is TGTGCCAGCAACCGGGACAGGGGGGATACCGGGGAGCTGTTTTTT. Encoded protein: CASNRDRGDTGELFF. This chain joins TRBV21-1 and TRBJ2-2; the tabulated D call, TRBD1, remains unverified against the DNA. TRBV21-1 is flagged as a pseudogene. This CDR3 spans 15 amino acids.

This clone was detected a few times. The gene calls are TRBV19 and TRBJ2-1; the D is unclear. Germline assignment: CDR1 LNHDA and CDR2 SQIVND (reference sequence). V was cut by 5 bases and J by 12 bases, with 23 bases left in between. There are 15 residues in the CDR3. CDR3: CASSDDEYDNDGQFF. Written as DNA, the CDR3 is TGTGCCAGTAGTGACGACGAATACGACAATGACGGGCAGTTCTTC.

In this sample, this clone turned up once. This chain connects TRBV12-5 to TRBJ2-3; D unclear. The germline V gene has CDR1 LGHNT and CDR2 FRNRAP. The V and J ends lost 2 bases and 0 bases respectively, with 9 bases between them. The CDR3 is 15 amino acids. The CDR3 DNA follows: TGTGCTAGTGGTTTGAACGCTTTCAGCACAGATACGCAGTATTTT. Translating gives CASGLNAFSTDTQYF.

The chain links TRBV5-1 to TRBJ1-6; 7 nucleotides match TRBD1. The CDR3 consists of 18 residues. Trimming took 3 bases from V and 9 from J; bases not matched to a gene: 18. Germline V gives CDR1 SGHRS, CDR2 YFSETQ. The CDR3 DNA is TGCGCCAGCAGCTCCCAACCCTCCGGGACAGACCGAATTTCACCCCTCCACTTT. It codes for CASSSQPSGTDRISPLHF.

V gene TRBV7-9 combines with J gene TRBJ2-1, with 10 bases identical to TRBD2. Per germline, CDR1 SEHNR and CDR2 FQNEAQ (reference sequence). The CDR3 length is 16 residues. V dropped 5 bases and J dropped 2; count of bases not matched to a gene: 6. CDR3 protein: CASSPQAGGPYNEQFF. CDR3 DNA sequence: TGTGCCAGCAGCCCCCAAGCGGGAGGGCCCTACAATGAGCAGTTCTTC.

This clone appeared once. This chain uses TRBV5-1 with TRBJ2-7, with D possibly matching TRBD1 (5 bases). Germline V gives CDR1 SGHRS, CDR2 YFSETQ. V was pared by 4 bases and J by 3 bases, with 11 bases between. The length of the CDR3 is 13 residues. The CDR3 reads CASSPRGLYEQYF. CDR3 sequence (DNA): TGCGCCAGCAGCCCTAGGGGCCTCTACGAGCAGTACTTC.

The gene calls are TRBV5-4 and TRBJ2-7; D gene unclear. Germline loops: CDR1 SGHNT, CDR2 YYREEE (reference sequence). V lost 3 bases and J lost 1, with 8 bases in between. This CDR3 comprises 13 residues. CDR3 protein: CASSYLESYEQYF. The CDR3 DNA reads TGTGCCAGCAGCTACCTGGAGTCCTACGAGCAGTACTTC.